The rows below give T cell receptor beta chains drawn from one sample of a study of blood T cell repertoires in COVID-19. This table comes from immunoSEQ multiplex PCR, and its TCRdb copy is limited to in-frame clones, with some not included. The sample lists roughly 150,000 clones; roughly 84% were seen once. The sample comprised PBMCs or T cells enriched from blood (not recorded which). The receptors were sampled from a man aged 60 to 69 who had recovered from COVID-19. Each CDR3 is given without its conserved first and last residue.

>TRBV2|TRBJ1-4
ASSYYRDRDEKLF
>TRBV10-3|TRBJ2-1
AIMAVGDEQF
>TRBV2|TRBJ1-5
ASSPTDLSNQPQH
>TRBV18|TRBJ1-3
ASSPPNRPSGNTIY
>TRBV7-3|TRBJ2-1
ASSLTRVENNEQF
>TRBV24-1|TRBJ2-3
ATSSRDRVTDTQY
>TRBV28|TRBJ1-5
ASDEAGGQPQH
>TRBV13|TRBJ2-1
ASSQSEWWLAGVQGEQF
>TRBV5-1|TRBJ2-7
ASSLELAGIKGQY
>TRBV5-6|TRBJ2-1
ASSLAGTGGYNEQF
>TRBV28|TRBJ1-5
ASSSYAARQPQH
>TRBV7-9|TRBJ2-1
ASSLRTYNEQF
>TRBV5-1|TRBJ2-2
ASSLDLGGRTGELF
>TRBV28|TRBJ2-5
ASSLGVWATGLGDQETQY
>TRBV30|TRBJ1-6
AWSIPRDSPLH
>TRBV5-5|TRBJ1-3
ASSLVGAGRDTIY
>TRBV27|TRBJ2-5
ATSNRGETQY
>TRBV7-3|TRBJ1-2
ASSLNADNNYGYT
>TRBV28|TRBJ1-4
ASRSDRGNEKLF
>TRBV4-1|TRBJ2-5
ASSRLQTAGFQETQY
>TRBV19|TRBJ2-7
ASSPGLAGLPYEQY
>TRBV3-1/TRBV3-2|TRBJ1-1
ASSQVRGEGTEAF
>TRBV11-2|TRBJ2-3
ASSRGPRTADTQY
>TRBV14|TRBJ2-7
ASSQDVGGEQY
>TRBV27|TRBJ2-3
ASKPLAADTQY
>TRBV5-6|TRBJ2-2
ASSSGLAGVLTGELF
>TRBV5-6|TRBJ2-7
ASSVGHFYEQY
>TRBV7-8|TRBJ2-7
ASSPGLGYEQY
>TRBV28|TRBJ1-5
ASRGATIPFSNQPQH
>TRBV5-5|TRBJ1-6
ASSQDSNLPPLH
>TRBV10-3|TRBJ1-1
AISNWDRGRTEAF
>TRBV7-9|TRBJ2-3
ASSSFLGQSDTQY